These 14 T cell receptor beta chains share one sample of origin, sequenced in a study of blood T cells in healthy people across ages. A second PCR of about 6 to 12 cycles used a sample-barcoded 5' primer and a J-beta primer mix. TCRdb passed the 5' RACE reads through MiXCR, listing each CDR3 protein once. The repertoire holds 1,500,000 or so distinct CDR3 sequences, with approximately 60% as singletons. Input material: blood. The receptors derive from a man younger than 35 in good health.

Only a few counts were recorded for this clonotype. V usage is TRBV4-3 and J usage is TRBJ2-1; unclear D gene. With 0 bases removed from V and 6 bases from J, the gap between germline ends came to 15 bases. The CDR3 spans 16 residues. CDR1 LGHNA and CDR2 YSLEER come from the germline V gene. CDR3 protein: CASSQDGAPSANEQFF. Here the CDR3 DNA reads TGCGCCAGCAGCCAAGACGGAGCCCCAAGCGCCAATGAGCAGTTCTTC.

The table lists this clonotype with a few counts. The chain joins TRBV11-2 to TRBJ2-1; D is unresolved. The length of the CDR3 is 11 residues. CDR1 SGHAT and CDR2 FQNNGV come from the germline V gene. Trimming took off 2 bases at V and 9 bases at J, with 5 bases between the two ends. In DNA, the CDR3 is TGTGCCAGCAGCTTATGGGCTGAGCAGTTCTTC. Encoded protein: CASSLWAEQFF.

This clonotype was detected only a few times. The rearrangement links TRBV12-3 or TRBV12-4 to TRBJ2-3; the match to TRBD2 covers 7 bases. The CDR3 covers 16 residues. With 7 bases clipped from V and 2 bases from J, the junction kept 12 bases outside the gene matches. The CDR3 spells CASTGVAGFSTDTQYF. CDR3 in DNA: TGTGCCAGCACCGGGGTAGCGGGCTTCTCCACAGATACGCAGTATTTT.

The genes are TRBV11-2 and TRBJ2-1; unclear D gene. CDR1 and CDR2 (germline): SGHAT, FQNNGV. This CDR3 contains 12 residues. Trimming cost V 6 bases and J 8 bases, with 11 bases left between them. The CDR3 DNA reads TGTGCCAGCAGGAGCAGCACGGATGAGCAGTTCTTC. As protein: CASRSSTDEQFF. Looking up the rest from reference TRBV11-2 and TRBJ2-1 gives the full variable domain: EAGVAQSPRYKIIEKRQSVAFWCNPISGHATLYWYQQILGQGPKLLIQFQNNGVVDDSQLPKDRFSAERLKGVDSTLKIQPAKLEDSAVYLCASRSSTDEQFFGPGTRLTVL.

V is TRBV20-1 and J is TRBJ2-1, with 11 bases identical to TRBD2. The CDR3 runs 18 residues. With 4 bases clipped from V and 6 bases from J, the junction kept 17 bases outside the gene matches. Germline CDR1 is DFQATT and CDR2 is SNEGSKA (reference sequence). The DNA for the CDR3 is TGCAGTGCTAAGAATTCTAAAAGGACTAGCGGGCGGTTCAATGAGCAGTTCTTC. Encoded protein: CSAKNSKRTSGRFNEQFF.

The chain uses TRBV2 and TRBJ1-6, with a tentative D call TRBD1 (5 bases). The CDR3 totals 13 residues. V lost 7 bases and J 9 bases, leaving 13 bases between the germline ends. The V gene's germline CDR1 is SNHLY and CDR2 FYNNEI. CDR3 in amino acids: CASKGIRSSPLHF. In DNA, the CDR3 is TGTGCCAGCAAGGGGATTCGGAGTTCACCCCTCCACTTT.

This clonotype has a handful of counts. The chain has TRBV29-1 and TRBJ1-2; TRBD1 matches at 7 bases. Germline V gene sequence: CDR1 SQVTM, CDR2 ANQGSEA. The ends lost 7 bases at V and 3 bases at J; junction bases unmatched: 8. The CDR3 totals 13 residues. As DNA, the CDR3 is TGCAGCGCACTAAACAGGGGCGACTATGGCTACACCTTC. Translation: CSALNRGDYGYTF. The full variable domain, rest sourced from reference TRBV29-1 and TRBJ1-2, is SAVISQKPSRDICQRGTSLTIQCQVDSQVTMMFWYRQQPGQSLTLIATANQGSEATYESGFVIDKFPISRPNLTFSTLTVSNMSPEDSSIYLCSALNRGDYGYTFGSGTRLTVV.

The J gene is TRBJ1-1, the V gene TRBV12-3 or TRBV12-4, with no clear D. This CDR3 comprises 13 residues. V lost 4 bases and J lost 9, with 15 bases in between. The CDR3 DNA sequence: TGTGCCAGCAGTTGGGAGATCGATCTAAAAGCTTTCTTT. This sequence encodes CASSWEIDLKAFF.

This clonotype was picked up a small number of times. CDR3: CASSSLGSGKGYEQYF. The CDR3 coding sequence is TGTGCCAGCAGTTCCCTCGGTTCAGGGAAGGGCTACGAGCAGTACTTC. This chain uses TRBV12-3 or TRBV12-4 with TRBJ2-7; D is perhaps TRBD1 (5 bases). Trimming pared 4 bases from V and 3 bases from J, leaving 19 bases between. The CDR3 spans 16 residues.

This clonotype was detected once. This chain connects TRBV2 to TRBJ1-5; a weak D match, TRBD1 (5 bases). Trimming pared 3 bases from V and 0 bases from J, leaving 9 bases between. Looked up from germline, CDR1 is SNHLY and CDR2 is FYNNEI. This CDR3 comprises 15 residues. In nucleotides, the CDR3 is TGTGCCAGCAGTGACAGGGTCGGTAGCAATCAGCCCCAGCATTTT. As protein: CASSDRVGSNQPQHF.

This rearrangement joins TRBV2 to TRBJ2-1, with 11 bases fitting TRBD2. With 6 bases clipped from V and 5 bases from J, the junction kept 9 bases outside the gene matches. The CDR3 runs to 16 residues. Germline V lookup: CDR1 SNHLY, CDR2 FYNNEI. Written as DNA, the CDR3 is TGTGCCAGCAGCTCCGCTGCGGGACTAGCGGACAATGAGCAGTTCTTC. It is translated as CASSSAAGLADNEQFF. Using reference TRBV2 and TRBJ2-1 for the parts outside the CDR3, the full variable domain is EPEVTQTPSHQVTQMGQEVILRCVPISNHLYFYWYRQILGQKVEFLVSFYNNEISEKSEIFDDQFSVERPDGSNFTLKIRSTKLEDSAMYFCASSSAAGLADNEQFFGPGTRLTVL.

The rearrangement joins TRBV15 to TRBJ1-1; D is ambiguous. The ends were cut back, 0 bases at V and 10 bases at J, with 15 bases in the middle. The CDR3 runs to 14 residues. Germline CDR1 is LNHNV and CDR2 is YYDKDF (reference sequence). The CDR3 nucleotides read TGTGCCACCAGCAGAGAGGAGAGTGGCAAGGGAGCTTTCTTT. It codes for CATSREESGKGAFF.

In DNA form, the CDR3 reads TGCGCCAGCAGCCAAGGCGGCGGCCGGGGCTACACCTTC. It codes for CASSQGGGRGYTF. This chain joins TRBV4-3 and TRBJ1-2; no definite D call. This CDR3 comprises 13 residues. The germline V gene has CDR1 LGHNA and CDR2 YSLEER. Deletions cut 1 base from V and 8 bases from J, with 11 bases between.

DNA for the CDR3: TGTGCCAGCGAGAGGGGACGCTCTGGGGCCAACGTCCTGACTTTC. This sequence encodes CASERGRSGANVLTF. The chain has TRBV28 and TRBJ2-6, with D perhaps being TRBD1 or TRBD2 (5 bases each). Trimming removed 8 bases from V and 0 bases from J, with 11 bases in between. The CDR3 consists of 15 residues. The germline gives CDR1 MDHEN, CDR2 SYDVKM.